The sequence of this T cell receptor beta chain was determined in a study of cytomegalovirus exposure and HLA in healthy donors. Study context: Genotyping showed roughly 77% of 300 to 450 donors falling in the Caucasian-associated ancestry cluster.

Note on this clone: Its antigen is not known.

Study observations and caveats: Researchers reported in a later analysis that common viral pathogens appeared linked to several top clusters. The productive fraction for most TCR beta V segments was about 87% or about 30% in an earlier analysis. Within a later analysis, the majority of CMV-associated TCR beta chains appeared HLA-restricted.

There are 14 residues in the CDR3. V gave up 2 bases and J gave up 3 bases; unmatched junction bases: 1. Per the germline V gene, CDR1 is SGDLS and CDR2 is YYNGEE. Researchers ran the PCR with 60 Vbeta and 13 Jbeta primers. The table came from immunoSEQ multiplex PCR; TCRdb's copy has only in-frame clones and leaves some out. The table shows under 300,000 clones, with 86% occurring only once. The sequence came from a man aged 35 to 55 in good health and CMV-seropositive. The chain couples TRBV9 to TRBJ1-1; 10 nucleotides agree with TRBD1. The sequencing input was PBMCs. CDR3 sequence reads: CASSVGQGDTEAFF. The DNA of the CDR3 is TGTGCCAGCAGCGTCGGACAGGGGGACACTGAAGCTTTCTTT.